Listed here is a single T cell receptor (beta chain). The antigen remains unidentified. Repertoires were generated with immunoSEQ multiplex PCR, while TCRdb's copy carries only in-frame clones and drops some. Of around 15,000 clones listed, about 80% are singletons. V shed 1 base and J shed 3 bases, with 11 bases lying between them. CDR1 is SGHRS, CDR2 YFSETQ, per germline. The CDR3 has 15 residues. The data are from a study of PD-1 blockade in classical Hodgkin lymphoma. Study-wide background: Patients got intravenous nivolumab 3 mg/kg every 2 weeks.

Study-wide results and caveats: After ASCT, patients who started nivolumab under 1 year later were excluded. Significantly greater TCR diversity emerged by C4D1 in CD4+ cells but not CD8+ cells.

The time point here: cycle 4 day 1 (C4D1), after 6 weeks of nivolumab. In every patient, relapse followed autologous stem cell transplantation, while exposure to brentuximab vedotin differed. The receptor's source is a human donor with classical Hodgkin lymphoma. Sequenced here: peripheral blood mononuclear cells (PBMCs), sampled before the fourth cycle of nivolumab. This chain links TRBV5-1 with TRBJ1-5; D is uncertain. CDR3 amino acids: CASSLTGKNNQPQHF. CDR3 sequence (DNA): TGCGCCAGCAGCTTGACGGGAAAAAACAATCAGCCCCAGCATTTT.